The 11 T cell receptor beta chains below were found in one sample sequenced in a study of OX40 agonist ivuxolimab in advanced cancers. Libraries were prepared by immunoSEQ multiplex PCR; TCRdb keeps only in-frame clonotypes and omits some of them. The sample holds tens of thousands of clones, more than 65% seen once. Sequenced material: CD4+ or CD8+ T cells sorted from blood, taken in a trial of the OX40 agonist ivuxolimab. The source is an adult with an advanced solid tumor such as melanoma, head and neck, liver or kidney cancer.

The chain couples TRBV6-4 to TRBJ1-4; D gene unclear. The CDR3 runs to 13 residues. V was trimmed by 5 bases and J by 4 bases, leaving 8 bases between them. Per germline, CDR1 MRHNA and CDR2 SNTAGT. The CDR3 coding sequence is TGTGCCAGCAGTCCACGGCTTAATGAAAAACTGTTTTTT. Residues: CASSPRLNEKLFF.

V is TRBV5-8 and J is TRBJ1-2, with 7 bases that match TRBD1. The CDR3 loop spans 13 amino acids. CDR1 and CDR2 (germline): SGHTS, YDEGEE. Trimming took 5 bases from V and 7 from J; bases not matched to a gene: 8. CDR3 bases: TGTGCCAGCAGGCCCTACAGGGGAAGTGGCTACACCTTC. This encodes CASRPYRGSGYTF.

The V and J genes are TRBV19 and TRBJ2-1; 7 nucleotides line up with TRBD1. This CDR3 is built from 16 residues. CDR1 is LNHDA, CDR2 SQIVND, per germline (reference sequence). Losses at the gene ends were 5 bases for V and 2 bases for J; bases not matched to a gene: 9. CDR3 residues: CASSPRDRLTYNEQFF. The CDR3 nucleotides read TGTGCCAGTAGTCCCCGGGACAGATTGACCTACAATGAGCAGTTCTTC.

The rearrangement uses TRBV19 and TRBJ1-5, with 9 bases matching TRBD1. CDR3 length: 18 residues. Germline V gene data show CDR1 as LNHDA and CDR2 as SQIVND (reference sequence). Germline trimming cut 9 bases from V and 5 bases from J; bases unmatched to any gene: 20. The chain's CDR3 is CASRQRNERQGGYQPQHF. CDR3 coding DNA: TGTGCCAGCAGACAACGTAACGAACGACAGGGGGGTTATCAGCCCCAGCATTTT.

The chain employs TRBV19 and TRBJ1-5, with D unresolved. V gave up 5 bases and J gave up 1 base, with 15 bases separating them. CDR3 length: 16 residues. Germline CDR1 is LNHDA and CDR2 is SQIVND (reference sequence). The DNA of the CDR3 is TGTGCCAGTAGTCGCACATCTCTAGGGAGCAATCAGCCCCAGCATTTT. Encoded protein: CASSRTSLGSNQPQHF.

J is TRBJ1-1 and V is TRBV6-5, with a tentative D call TRBD1 (5 bases). V lost 5 bases and J lost 0, with 10 bases in between. Germline V gives CDR1 MNHEY, CDR2 SVGAGI. The CDR3 sequence is 14 residues long. CDR3 sequence (DNA): TGTGCCAGCAGTAGACAGCTCATGAACACTGAAGCTTTCTTT. Its protein is CASSRQLMNTEAFF.

V gene TRBV5-1 combines with J gene TRBJ1-5; the D is unclear. Germline CDR1 reads SGHRS; CDR2 reads YFSETQ. The CDR3 runs to 14 residues. Deletions cut 1 base from V and 5 bases from J, with 10 bases between. Here the CDR3 reads CASSLRAGDQPQHF. CDR3 sequence (DNA): TGCGCCAGCAGCTTGAGAGCGGGCGATCAGCCCCAGCATTTT.

V gene TRBV4-2 combines with J gene TRBJ1-2; D is possibly TRBD1 (5 bases). Trimming cost V 4 bases and J 1 base, with 13 bases left between them. This CDR3 is built from 15 residues. The V gene's germline CDR1 is LGHNA and CDR2 YNFKEQ. In DNA form, the CDR3 reads TGTGCCAGCAGCCCTACCCGACAGCGTAACTATGGCTACACCTTC. Its protein is CASSPTRQRNYGYTF.

This sequence joins TRBV29-1 and TRBJ1-1; D possibly corresponds to TRBD1 (6 bases). This CDR3 has 11 amino acids. CDR1 is SQVTM and CDR2 is ANQGSEA in the germline V gene. CDR3 in DNA: TGCGGGGGGCATCAGCGGCTCGGAGCTTTCTTT. It codes for CGGHQRLGAFF. Supplemented by reference TRBV29-1 and TRBJ1-1, the full variable domain reads SAVISQKPSRDICQRGTSLTIQCQVDSQVTMMFWYRQQPGQSLTLIATANQGSEATYESGFVIDKFPISRPNLTFSTLTVSNMSPEDSSIYLCGGHQRLGAFFGQGTRLTVV.

This clone has only one observation. This chain connects TRBV4-3 to TRBJ1-1; D gene uncertain. V dropped 0 bases and J dropped 11 bases, with 16 bases sitting between them. Germline-derived CDR1 and CDR2 are LGHNA and YSLEER. This CDR3 is 14 amino acids long. CDR3 nucleotides: TGCGCCAGCAGCCAAGATAGAAACGAGCCCAGGGCTTTCTTT. Translation gives CASSQDRNEPRAFF.

Concerning this clone itself: In the same sample, other DNA sequences code for this CDR3. This chain's CDR3 is CASSYGRDQPQHF. The CDR3 DNA is TGTGCCAGCAGTTACGGGAGGGATCAGCCCCAGCATTTT. The chain employs TRBV6-5 and TRBJ1-5; no clear D. Germline-derived CDR1 and CDR2 are MNHEY and SVGAGI. The V and J ends lost 2 bases and 5 bases respectively, with 7 bases between them. The CDR3 spans 13 residues.